This T cell receptor beta chain was found in a study of T cell repertoires in cytomegalovirus infection. On the study more broadly: Shared public TCR beta signatures pointed to both CMV infection and a matching HLA type.

Each CDR3 protein gets one entry after TCRdb re-called the reads with MiXCR. The table has about 310,000 distinct CDR3 sequences, 25% seen once. CDR3 length: 14 amino acids. Germline assignment: CDR1 SGHDT and CDR2 YYEEEE. V lost 4 bases to trimming and J lost 3 bases, with 11 bases between them. This clonotype appeared a few times. The antigen is not known. The TCR comes from a human donor in good health (CMV status not recorded). Some clones in this sample may be carry-over from other donors' samples. The chain carries TRBV5-6 and TRBJ2-1; D unresolved. The material was cultured PBMCs, obtained from culture after CMV antigen stimulation. The CDR3 here is CASSQVGSYNEQFF. CDR3 nucleotide sequence: TGTGCCAGCAGCCAAGTTGGCAGCTACAATGAGCAGTTCTTC. Drawing the rest from reference TRBV5-6 and TRBJ2-1, the complete variable domain is DAGVTQSPTHLIKTRGQQVTLRCSPKSGHDTVSWYQQALGQGPQFIFQYYEEEERQRGNFPDRFSGHQFPNYSSELNVNALLLGDSALYLCASSQVGSYNEQFFGPGTRLTVL.